Sequencing of this T cell receptor beta chain was carried out in a study of CD8 T cells in Susac syndrome. The authors sequenced TCR beta from blood CD8+ and CD4+ T cells. The patients serving as multiple sclerosis controls were treatment-naive. They had stable or active relapsing-remitting disease and fulfilled revised McDonald criteria. Reverse transcription of roughly 0.45 to 1 ug RNA was carried out with random hexamers. By means of immunoSEQ multiplex PCR, TCR beta CDR3 spanning 54 Vbeta and 13 Jbeta underwent amplification. TCRdb processed the immunoSEQ multiplex PCR reads anew with MiXCR; each CDR3 protein has one entry. The table has roughly 200,000 distinct CDR3 sequences, 95% seen once; the top ten hold about 0.093%. The V segment lost 0 bases and the J segment 3 bases; nucleotides outside the gene matches: 5. This CDR3 is 15 amino acids long. Germline assignment: CDR1 LGHNA and CDR2 YSLEER.

This receptor was identified in a human donor with multiple sclerosis. The specimen sequenced was CD4+ T cells from PBMCs. This chain uses TRBV4-3 with TRBJ2-7; 7 nucleotides align to TRBD1. The chain's CDR3 is CASSQESRGSYEQYF. DNA for the CDR3: TGCGCCAGCAGCCAAGAGTCCAGGGGGAGCTACGAGCAGTACTTC.